The text below deals with one T cell receptor (beta chain). Authors' methods: Using reference gene primer amplification, nucleated cell counts were estimated. Clones were sequenced by immunoSEQ multiplex PCR, and TCRdb holds only the in-frame ones, with some missing. Clone size and the V and J calls come from that table; the DNA yielded D and trimming. Among 45,000 to 50,000 clones listed, 83% were seen once. The data stem from a study of blood T cell repertoires in COVID-19. About the study: Samples representing acute and convalescent COVID-19 were sourced from the United States, Italy and Spain. Sources were T cells, B-cell-depleted T cells, or PBMCs; the material itself was cDNA or gDNA.

Germline CDR1 reads SGHNT; CDR2 reads YYREEE (reference sequence). V lost 0 bases to trimming and J lost 4 bases, with 7 bases between them. This CDR3 contains 13 residues. The TCR originated in a man aged 80 or over in a cohort sampled during active COVID-19. This chain joins TRBV5-4 and TRBJ2-5, with TRBD2 as a possible D gene (6 bases). The sample comprised peripheral blood. The CDR3 protein is CASSLAGVETQYF. As DNA, the CDR3 is TGTGCCAGCAGCTTGGCGGGGGTAGAGACCCAGTACTTC. Full variable domain (remainder filled in from reference TRBV5-4 and TRBJ2-5): ETGVTQSPTHLIKTRGQQVTLRCSSQSGHNTVSWYQQALGQGPQFIFQYYREEENGRGNFPPRFSGLQFPNYSSELNVNALELDDSALYLCASSLAGVETQYFGPGTRLLVL.